The source of this T cell receptor (beta chain) is a study of T cells in Graves' hyperthyroidism and ophthalmopathy. RNA transcripts gave rise to amplified TCR beta CDR3 regions. The HTBI set primed first-round TCR CDR3 RT-PCR. TCRdb analysed the multiplex PCR reads with MiXCR anew, one entry per CDR3 protein. The sample has about 570,000 distinct CDR3 sequences; approximately 15% are singletons. The germline V gene encodes CDR1 SEHNR and CDR2 FQNEAQ (reference sequence). The length of the CDR3 is 16 residues. Trimming took 5 bases from V and 5 from J; bases not matched to a gene: 6. Patients were excluded for uncontrolled infection, other autoimmune disease, pregnancy or lactation. Fresh 10 ml peripheral blood yielded PBMCs.

This TCR was recovered from a woman aged 40 to 55 with Graves' hyperthyroidism. The gene calls are TRBV7-9 and TRBJ2-7, with TRBD2 identical over 16 bases. The sequenced sample was blood. The CDR3 loop is CASSRGTSGRANEQYF. The CDR3 bases are TGTGCCAGCAGCCGGGGGACTAGCGGGAGGGCCAACGAGCAGTACTTC.